Ten or more counts support the clone carrying this T cell receptor (beta chain). The antigen remains unidentified. Per sequencing run, 15-18 subjects together gave over 160 million TCR-beta sequences. In TCRdb, the 5' RACE reads were re-called with MiXCR into one record per CDR3 protein. The sample holds under 45,000 distinct CDR3 sequences, roughly 2.5% seen once. The data derive from a study of neurological immune-mediated disorders. Across the whole study: Of the multiple sclerosis patients, about 34 in total, roughly 30 were relapsing-remitting and 3 were secondary progressive. Regarding the study as a whole: Multiple sclerosis patients had less TCR clonal expansion than even healthy controls, unlike HTLV-1-associated myelopathy.

J gave up 3 bases and V 5 bases, and 6 bases lay outside the gene matches. The germline V gene encodes CDR1 SEHNR and CDR2 FQNEAQ (reference sequence). This CDR3 has 15 residues. Sequencing used PBMCs. This clonotype was obtained from a man aged 45-65 years with multiple sclerosis. The chain joins TRBV7-9 to TRBJ2-3; TRBD1 matches 9 bases. CDR3 in amino acids: CASSPPGQGTDTQYF. The CDR3 DNA is TGTGCCAGCAGCCCTCCGGGACAGGGTACAGATACGCAGTATTTT.